These T cell receptor beta chains were read from a single sample in a study of spatial heterogeneity in lung cancer. TCRdb called the 5' RACE reads again in MiXCR, with one record for every CDR3 protein. The table lists several thousand distinct CDR3 sequences, 9.8% of them singletons. This material consisted of normal lung tissue next to the tumor, taken at surgery. All receptors derive from a male donor with early-stage non-small cell lung cancer. Each CDR3 is given with its conserved first and last residue. D genes are given only for firm matches. Rows give clone size only sometimes, using once, few, many, or a class for an expanded clone.

clone_size d_call j_call v_call cdr3_nt cdr3_aa
few TRBD1 TRBJ1-2 TRBV9 TGTGCCAGCAGCGCAGGGGACAGCAACTATGGCTACACCTTC CASSAGDSNYGYTF
. TRBD2 TRBJ2-2 TRBV13 TGTGCCAGCAGTTTGACTAGCCTCTACGCCGGGGAGCTGTTTTTT CASSLTSLYAGELFF
many TRBD1 TRBJ2-3 TRBV18 TGTGCCAGCTCCCCCGGGACAGGGAAGGCAGATACGCAGTATTTT CASSPGTGKADTQYF
. . TRBJ1-1 TRBV20-1 TGCAGTGCTTTAGAAGGGAGAACTGAAGCTTTCTTT CSALEGRTEAFF
. . TRBJ1-2 TRBV19 TGTGCCAGTAGGAGAAGGGGGGTCTCGCCAAACTATGGCTACACCTTC CASRRRGVSPNYGYTF
many . TRBJ1-6 TRBV2 TGTGCCAGCAGTAGAGACGGCTCACCCCTCCACTTT CASSRDGSPLHF
. . TRBJ1-2 TRBV27 TGTGCCAGCAGTCTGGGGCCCGCCGGGTCACAGGTCGATGGCTACACCTTC CASSLGPAGSQVDGYTF
few . TRBJ1-1 TRBV6-1 TGTGCCAGCAGTCAAACAGGGAGACCTTTCTTT CASSQTGRPFF
few TRBD2 TRBJ2-2 TRBV20-1 TGCAGTGCTAGGGCTAGCGGGAGATCGAACACCGGGGAGCTGTTTTTT CSARASGRSNTGELFF
many TRBD1 TRBJ1-5 TRBV2 TGTGCCACAGCCCGGGACAGGGGGAATCAGCCCCAGCATTTT CATARDRGNQPQHF
medium-sized . TRBJ2-5 TRBV12-5 TGTGCTAGTGGCCAGGGGGGAGGAAAAGAGACCCAGTACTTC CASGQGGGKETQYF
medium-sized TRBD1 TRBJ2-7 TRBV6-2/TRBV6-3 TGTGCCAGCACCCCATGGGACAGGGGAGCCTCTTACGAGCAGTACTTC CASTPWDRGASYEQYF
many . TRBJ2-7 TRBV11-2 TGTGCCAGCAGCTTACCCCCCGACGAGCCCTACGAGCAGTACTTC CASSLPPDEPYEQYF
. . TRBJ2-5 TRBV6-2/TRBV6-3 TGTGCCAGCACCCACACGTTGGAGACCCAGTACTTC CASTHTLETQYF
medium-sized . TRBJ1-5 TRBV28 TGTGCCAGCAGTCTCCCGAACAGGGTCCGGAGCAATCAGCCCCAGCATTTT CASSLPNRVRSNQPQHF
many . TRBJ1-2 TRBV5-1 TGCGCCAGCAGCAAAGGGGACACTAACTATGGCTACACCTTC CASSKGDTNYGYTF
medium-sized TRBD2 TRBJ2-3 TRBV6-6 TGTGCCAGCAGTTACTGGGGTTTGGCGGGAGGGGACACAGATACGCAGTATTTT CASSYWGLAGGDTDTQYF